These T cell receptor beta chains were read from a single sample in a study of CD8+ T cells in alopecia areata. TCRdb keeps only in-frame clones here, not all; method: immunoSEQ multiplex PCR. The repertoire holds a few hundred thousand clones, with approximately 45% as singletons. The material sequenced was CD4+ T cells sorted from blood, taken around week 36, from a patient treated with tofacitinib. These receptors were collected from a human donor with alopecia areata. Each CDR3 is given with its conserved first and last residue. A D gene is named only where the DNA matches it firmly. Expanded clones are given a class, and other clones once, few, many or no size at all.

j_gene | abundance | v_gene | d_gene | len | CDR3nt | CDR3aa
TRBJ2-3 | . | TRBV7-2 | . | 15 | TGTGCCAGCAGCTTACCAGGGCCGAGCACAGATACGCAGTATTTT | CASSLPGPSTDTQYF
TRBJ2-7 | . | TRBV28 | . | 10 | TGTGCCAGCAGTTTTCGGGAGCAGTACTTC | CASSFREQYF
TRBJ2-5 | . | TRBV7-2 | . | 15 | TGTGCCAGCAGCTTCCGGGACCCGCGAAGGGAGACCCAGTACTTC | CASSFRDPRRETQYF
TRBJ2-2 | . | TRBV30 | . | 15 | TGTGCCTGGAGCGGCGGGGTCGTAGACACCGGGGAGCTGTTTTTT | CAWSGGVVDTGELFF
TRBJ2-1 | few | TRBV19 | TRBD2 | 15 | TGTGCCAGTAGTACTAGCGGGGACCCCTACAATGAGCAGTTCTTC | CASSTSGDPYNEQFF
TRBJ1-5 | few | TRBV27 | . | 14 | TGTGCCAGCAGTAGAACGGGGACTTATCAGCCCCAGCATTTT | CASSRTGTYQPQHF
TRBJ1-1 | . | TRBV30 | TRBD1 | 15 | TGTGCCTGGAGTGTTCGAGGGGGCGCAGGGGCTGAAGCTTTCTTT | CAWSVRGGAGAEAFF
TRBJ2-2 | . | TRBV5-1 | . | 12 | TGCGCCAGCAGTCAGCCGCCCGGGGAGCTGTTTTTT | CASSQPPGELFF
TRBJ2-1 | . | TRBV28 | TRBD2 | 14 | TGTGCCAGCAGCCTGGGGACTAGCTACAATGAGCAGTTCTTC | CASSLGTSYNEQFF
TRBJ2-1 | . | TRBV2 | TRBD2 | 17 | TGTGCCAGCAGGGCGAGTGCAGGACTAGCGGGAGGCTATGAGCAGTTCTTC | CASRASAGLAGGYEQFF
TRBJ2-6 | few | TRBV29-1 | . | 14 | TGCAGCGTTGAGGGCCAAGCTGGGGCCAACGTCCTGACTTTC | CSVEGQAGANVLTF
TRBJ2-3 | . | TRBV5-4 | . | 16 | TGTGCCAGCAGCTTGGAGCTTAGCCGTAGCACAGATACGCAGTATTTT | CASSLELSRSTDTQYF
TRBJ2-7 | . | TRBV27 | . | 14 | TGTGCCAGCAGTTTCTCCGGGAGTCTGGGCGAGCAGTACTTC | CASSFSGSLGEQYF
TRBJ2-3 | . | TRBV7-9 | . | 14 | TGTGCCAGCAGCTTAGATCCCCCCCTAGATACGCAGTATTTT | CASSLDPPLDTQYF
TRBJ2-7 | . | TRBV5-5 | TRBD2 | 14 | TGTGCCAGCAGCAGGAGCGGGACGGCCTACGAGCAGTACTTC | CASSRSGTAYEQYF
TRBJ2-5 | . | TRBV19 | . | 12 | TGTGCCAGCGGACGGACGCAAGAGACCCAGTACTTC | CASGRTQETQYF
TRBJ1-5 | . | TRBV11-2 | TRBD1 | 15 | TGTGCCAGCAGCTCGGGACAGGGCAGGCGTCAGCCCCAGCATTTT | CASSSGQGRRQPQHF
TRBJ2-1 | few | TRBV10-3 | . | 14 | TGTGCCATCAGTGAGTCGAGTGCCCGGTGGGAGCAGTTCTTC | CAISESSARWEQFF
TRBJ2-7 | few | TRBV19 | . | 16 | TGTGCCAGTAGTTCCTCATCCGGGACGGCATCCTACGAGCAGTACTTC | CASSSSSGTASYEQYF
TRBJ2-1 | once | TRBV2 | . | 14 | TGTGCCAGCAGTATACGGGGATCCTACAATGAGCAGTTCTTC | CASSIRGSYNEQFF
TRBJ2-7 | . | TRBV25-1 | . | 15 | TGTGCCAGCAGTGATATGGGGATAGCGGACTACGAGCAGTACTTC | CASSDMGIADYEQYF
TRBJ1-2 | . | TRBV14 | . | 15 | TGTGCCAGCAGCCAAGGAGGGGGTTGGGGCTATGGCTACACCTTC | CASSQGGGWGYGYTF
TRBJ2-5 | . | TRBV7-2 | TRBD2 | 17 | TGTGCCAGCAGCTTAGCGGGGACTAGCGGAATCCAAGAGACCCAGTACTTC | CASSLAGTSGIQETQYF
TRBJ2-7 | . | TRBV18 | . | 14 | TGTGCCAGCTCACCGACAACCATATTCGAAGAGCAGTACTTC | CASSPTTIFEEQYF
TRBJ1-2 | . | TRBV4-2 | . | 15 | TGTGCCAGCAGCCAAGATAGGCAGAATAACTATGGCTACACCTTC | CASSQDRQNNYGYTF
TRBJ1-1 | few | TRBV28 | . | 10 | TGTGCCAGCAGCCTTACTGAAGCTTTCTTT | CASSLTEAFF
TRBJ1-2 | . | TRBV5-8 | . | 16 | TGTGCCAGCAGCCAAGGAGGGCGGGGGCCCAGCTATGGCTACACCTTC | CASSQGGRGPSYGYTF
TRBJ2-1 | . | TRBV18 | TRBD2 | 15 | TGTGCCAGCTCACCGGGGACTAGCGGGAGTTTTTTGCAGTTCTTC | CASSPGTSGSFLQFF
TRBJ1-1 | few | TRBV7-9 | TRBD1 | 13 | TGTGCCACCCAGGGGGGCGGGGCCCCCTTTCCTTTCTTT | CATQGGGAPFPFF